Listed here are 4 T cell receptor beta chains from one sample, sequenced in a study of regulatory T cells in long-lasting Graves disease. Time point indicated: persistent/refractory GD, antithyroid drugs over 5 years with positive TRAb. With RNA extracted from PBMCs as input, the TCR library was made. Assembly of TCR beta libraries relied on iRepertoire HTBI primers together with Arm-PCR of CDR3 regions. TCRdb passed the multiplex PCR reads through MiXCR, listing each CDR3 protein once. Of about 420,000 distinct CDR3 sequences listed, 20% to 25% are singletons. The sequenced sample was peripheral blood mononuclear cells (PBMCs), obtained when the disease was refractory, from a patient treated with antithyroid drugs. These receptors originate from a female donor with Graves disease.

V is TRBV5-1 and J is TRBJ2-2; no clear D. V lost 4 bases to trimming and J lost 4 bases, with 11 bases between them. The length of the CDR3 is 14 residues. Germline lookup yields CDR1 SGHRS and CDR2 YFSETQ. The CDR3 coding sequence is TGCGCCAGCAGCGGAGTACTTAGCACCGGGGAGCTGTTTTTT. It yields the protein CASSGVLSTGELFF.

For this clonotype: Possible read error: a much larger clone is one base away. The chain recombines TRBV12-3 or TRBV12-4 with TRBJ2-2, with TRBD2 matching 13 bases. Losses at the gene ends were 3 bases for V and 4 bases for J; bases not matched to a gene: 2. The CDR3 consists of 16 residues. DNA of the CDR3: TGTGCCAGCAGTTTCGGACTAGCGGGAGTCACCGGGGAGCTGTTTTTT. Translating it yields CASSFGLAGVTGELFF.

This clonotype was observed at least ten times. The V call is TRBV6-9, the J call TRBJ1-2, with D possibly TRBD1 on 5 matching bases. The CDR3 sequence is 14 residues long. Deletions cut 3 bases from V and 4 bases from J, with 12 bases between. Germline V lookup: CDR1 MNHGY, CDR2 SVAAGI. The CDR3 sequence is CASSYGTRGYGYTF. CDR3 in DNA: TGTGCCAGCAGTTACGGGACTCGGGGCTATGGCTACACCTTC.

This clonotype was observed many times. V and J are TRBV11-3 and TRBJ2-2; no definite D call. CDR1 SGHNT and CDR2 YENEEA come from the germline V gene. The CDR3 length is 16 residues. Trimming shortened V by 5 bases and J by 0 bases, and 13 bases separated the two germline ends. The CDR3: CASSLNFGANTGELFF. The CDR3 coding sequence is TGTGCCAGCAGCCTCAACTTCGGAGCGAACACCGGGGAGCTGTTTTTT. Combining the CDR3 with reference TRBV11-3 and TRBJ2-2 gives the whole variable domain EAGVVQSPRYKIIEKKQPVAFWCNPISGHNTLYWYLQNLGQGPELLIRYENEEAVDDSQLPKDRFSAERLKGVDSTLKIQPAELGDSAVYLCASSLNFGANTGELFFGEGSRLTVL.